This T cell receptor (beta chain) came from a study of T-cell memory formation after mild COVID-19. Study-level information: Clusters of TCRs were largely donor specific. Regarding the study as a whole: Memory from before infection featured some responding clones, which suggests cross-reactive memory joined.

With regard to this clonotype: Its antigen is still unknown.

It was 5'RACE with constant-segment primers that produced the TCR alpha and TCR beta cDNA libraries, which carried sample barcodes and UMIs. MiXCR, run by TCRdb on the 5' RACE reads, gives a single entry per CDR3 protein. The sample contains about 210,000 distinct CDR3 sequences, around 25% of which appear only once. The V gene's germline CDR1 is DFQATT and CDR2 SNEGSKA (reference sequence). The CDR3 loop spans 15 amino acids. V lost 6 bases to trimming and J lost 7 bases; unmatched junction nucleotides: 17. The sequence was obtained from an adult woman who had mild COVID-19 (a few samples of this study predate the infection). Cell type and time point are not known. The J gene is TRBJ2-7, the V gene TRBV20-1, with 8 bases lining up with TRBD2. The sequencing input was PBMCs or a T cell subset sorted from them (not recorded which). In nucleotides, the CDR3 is TGCAGTGCCACCCTTCCTGGGGGAGCGGGGGTGGAGCAGTACTTC. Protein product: CSATLPGGAGVEQYF.